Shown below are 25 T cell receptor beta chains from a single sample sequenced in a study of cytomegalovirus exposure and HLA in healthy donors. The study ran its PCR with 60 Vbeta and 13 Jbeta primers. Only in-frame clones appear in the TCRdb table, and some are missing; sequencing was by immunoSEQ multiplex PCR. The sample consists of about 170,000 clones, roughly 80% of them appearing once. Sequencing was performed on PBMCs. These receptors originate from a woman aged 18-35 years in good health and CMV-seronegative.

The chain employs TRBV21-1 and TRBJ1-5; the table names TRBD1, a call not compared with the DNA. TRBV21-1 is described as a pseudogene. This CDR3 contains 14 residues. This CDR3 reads CASSNRDKNQPQHF. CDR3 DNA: TGTGCCAGCAGCAATAGGGACAAAAATCAGCCCCAGCATTTT.

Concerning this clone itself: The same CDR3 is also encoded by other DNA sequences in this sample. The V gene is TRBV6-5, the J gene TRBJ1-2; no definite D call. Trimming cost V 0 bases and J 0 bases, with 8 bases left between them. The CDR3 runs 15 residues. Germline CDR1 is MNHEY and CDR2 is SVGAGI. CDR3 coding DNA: TGTGCCAGCAGTTACTCGGGCGGGGCTAACTATGGCTACACCTTC. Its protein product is CASSYSGGANYGYTF.

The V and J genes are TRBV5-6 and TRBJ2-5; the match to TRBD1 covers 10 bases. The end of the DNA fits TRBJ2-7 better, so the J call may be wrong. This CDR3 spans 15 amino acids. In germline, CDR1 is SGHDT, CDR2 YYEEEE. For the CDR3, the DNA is TGTGCCAGCAGCCCAATCGGGACAGGGGAGTACGAGCAGTACTTC. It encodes CASSPIGTGEYEQYF.

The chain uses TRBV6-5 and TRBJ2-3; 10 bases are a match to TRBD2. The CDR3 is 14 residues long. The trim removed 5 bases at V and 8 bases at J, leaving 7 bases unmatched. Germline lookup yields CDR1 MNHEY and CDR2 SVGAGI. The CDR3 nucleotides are TGTGCCAGCAGTACTCTAGCGGGAGTCGTTACGCAGTATTTT. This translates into CASSTLAGVVTQYF.

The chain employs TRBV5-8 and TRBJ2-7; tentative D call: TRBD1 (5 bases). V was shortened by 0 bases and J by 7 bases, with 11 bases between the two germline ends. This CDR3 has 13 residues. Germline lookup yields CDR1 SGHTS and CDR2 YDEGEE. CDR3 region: CASSLVRGREQYF. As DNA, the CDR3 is TGTGCCAGCAGCTTGGTTAGGGGCCGAGAGCAGTACTTC.

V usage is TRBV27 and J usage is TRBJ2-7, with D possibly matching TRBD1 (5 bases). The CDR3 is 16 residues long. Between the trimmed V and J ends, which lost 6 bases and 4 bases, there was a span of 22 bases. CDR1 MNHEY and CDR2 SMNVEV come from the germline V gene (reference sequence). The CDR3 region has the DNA TGTGCCAGCAGCTATTCGTCTGGGGCGCGTCAATACGAGCAGTACTTC. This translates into CASSYSSGARQYEQYF.

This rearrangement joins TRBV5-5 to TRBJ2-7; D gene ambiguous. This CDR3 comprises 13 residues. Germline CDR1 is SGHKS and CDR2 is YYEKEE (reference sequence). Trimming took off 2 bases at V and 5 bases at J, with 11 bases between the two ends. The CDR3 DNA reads TGTGCCAGCAGCTTTCCGGGTAGGAACGAGCAGTACTTC. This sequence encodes CASSFPGRNEQYF.

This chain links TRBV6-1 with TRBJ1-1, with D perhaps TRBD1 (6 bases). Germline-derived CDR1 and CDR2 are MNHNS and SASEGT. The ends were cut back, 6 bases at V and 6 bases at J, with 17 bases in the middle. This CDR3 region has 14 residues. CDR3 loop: CASSSPQRGSEAFF. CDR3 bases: TGTGCCAGCAGCTCCCCACAGAGGGGGTCTGAAGCTTTCTTT.

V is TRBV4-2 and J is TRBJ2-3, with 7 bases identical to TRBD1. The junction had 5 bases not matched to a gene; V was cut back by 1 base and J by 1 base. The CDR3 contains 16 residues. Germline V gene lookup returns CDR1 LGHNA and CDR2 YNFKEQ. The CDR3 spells CASSQVQGTGTDTQYF. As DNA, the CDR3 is TGTGCCAGCAGCCAAGTACAGGGGACAGGCACAGATACGCAGTATTTT.

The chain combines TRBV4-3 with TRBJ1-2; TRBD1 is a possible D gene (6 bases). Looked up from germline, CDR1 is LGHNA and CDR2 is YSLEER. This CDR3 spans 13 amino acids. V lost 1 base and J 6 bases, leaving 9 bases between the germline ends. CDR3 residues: CASSQVGGDGYTF. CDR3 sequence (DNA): TGCGCCAGCAGCCAAGTAGGGGGAGATGGCTACACCTTC.

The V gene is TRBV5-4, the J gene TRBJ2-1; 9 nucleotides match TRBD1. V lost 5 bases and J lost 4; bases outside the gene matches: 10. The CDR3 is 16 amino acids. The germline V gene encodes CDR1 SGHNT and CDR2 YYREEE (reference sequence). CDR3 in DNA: TGTGCCAGCAGAAGAGAACCGGGACAGGGATACAATGAGCAGTTCTTC. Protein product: CASRREPGQGYNEQFF.

DNA of the CDR3: TGTGCCACCAGCGGGATAGCGGGAGGGCCGGATGAGCAGTTCTTC. Its protein is CATSGIAGGPDEQFF. The chain uses TRBV15 and TRBJ2-1; the match to TRBD2 covers 11 bases. Germline-derived CDR1 and CDR2 are LNHNV and YYDKDF (reference sequence). J was trimmed by 8 bases and V by 5 bases; bases with no gene match: 8. The CDR3 totals 15 residues. Together with reference TRBV15 and TRBJ2-1, the CDR3 gives the full variable domain: DAMVIQNPRYQVTQFGKPVTLSCSQTLNHNVMYWYQQKSSQAPKLLFHYYDKDFNNEADTPDNFQSRRPNTSFCFLDIRSPGLGDTAMYLCATSGIAGGPDEQFFGPGTRLTVL.

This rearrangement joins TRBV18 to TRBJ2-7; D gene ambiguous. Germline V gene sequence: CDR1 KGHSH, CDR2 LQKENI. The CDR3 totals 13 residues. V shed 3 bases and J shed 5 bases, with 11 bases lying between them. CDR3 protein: CASSPATWDEQYF. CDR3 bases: TGTGCCAGCTCACCTGCGACTTGGGACGAGCAGTACTTC. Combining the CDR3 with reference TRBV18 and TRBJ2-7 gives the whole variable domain NAGVMQNPRHLVRRRGQEARLRCSPMKGHSHVYWYRQLPEEGLKFMVYLQKENIIDESGMPKERFSAEFPKEGPSILRIQQVVRGDSAAYFCASSPATWDEQYFGPGTRLTVT.

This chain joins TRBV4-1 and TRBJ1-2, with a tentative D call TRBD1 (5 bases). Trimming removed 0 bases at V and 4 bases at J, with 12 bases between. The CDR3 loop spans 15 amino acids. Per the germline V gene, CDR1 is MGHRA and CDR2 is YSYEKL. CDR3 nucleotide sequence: TGCGCCAGCAGCCAAGATCCGTGGGGCGGCTATGGCTACACCTTC. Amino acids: CASSQDPWGGYGYTF.

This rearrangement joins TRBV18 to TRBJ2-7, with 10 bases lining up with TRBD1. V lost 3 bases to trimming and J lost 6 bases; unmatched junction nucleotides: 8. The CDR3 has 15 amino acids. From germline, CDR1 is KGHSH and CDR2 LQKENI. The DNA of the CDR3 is TGTGCCAGCTCACCCTCTAGGACAGGGGGGGCCGAGCAGTACTTC. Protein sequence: CASSPSRTGGAEQYF.

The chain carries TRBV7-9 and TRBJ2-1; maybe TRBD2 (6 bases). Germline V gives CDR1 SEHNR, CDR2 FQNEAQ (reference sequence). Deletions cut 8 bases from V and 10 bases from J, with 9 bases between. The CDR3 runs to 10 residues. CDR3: CASAGPEQFF. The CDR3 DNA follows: TGTGCCAGCGCGGGGCCCGAGCAGTTCTTC. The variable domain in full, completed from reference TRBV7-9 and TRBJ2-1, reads DTGVSQNPRHKITKRGQNVTFRCDPISEHNRLYWYRQTLGQGPEFLTYFQNEAQLEKSRLLSDRFSAERPKGSFSTLEIQRTEQGDSAMYLCASAGPEQFFGPGTRLTVL.

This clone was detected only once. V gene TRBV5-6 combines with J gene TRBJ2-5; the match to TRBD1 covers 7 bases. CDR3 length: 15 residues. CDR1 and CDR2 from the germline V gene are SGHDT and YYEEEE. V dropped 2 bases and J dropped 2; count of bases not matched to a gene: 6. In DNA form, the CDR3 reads TGTGCCAGCAGCTTCTTGACAGGGCGGCAAGAGACCCAGTACTTC. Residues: CASSFLTGRQETQYF.

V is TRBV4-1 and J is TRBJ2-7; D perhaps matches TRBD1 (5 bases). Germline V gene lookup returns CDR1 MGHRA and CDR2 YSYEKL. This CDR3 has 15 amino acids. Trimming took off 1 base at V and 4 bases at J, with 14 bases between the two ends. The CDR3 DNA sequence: TGCGCCAGCAGCCAAGGAGCAGGGCCCCGGTACGAGCAGTACTTC. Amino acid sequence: CASSQGAGPRYEQYF.

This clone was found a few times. The CDR3 loop reads CASSLVGLAENEQFF. The CDR3 coding sequence is TGTGCCAGCAGCTTAGTAGGACTAGCGGAAAATGAGCAGTTCTTC. The rearrangement uses TRBV7-2 and TRBJ2-1; 10 bases fit TRBD2. This CDR3 spans 15 amino acids. With 1 base clipped from V and 7 bases from J, the junction kept 4 bases outside the gene matches. Germline V lookup: CDR1 SGHTA, CDR2 FQGNSA.

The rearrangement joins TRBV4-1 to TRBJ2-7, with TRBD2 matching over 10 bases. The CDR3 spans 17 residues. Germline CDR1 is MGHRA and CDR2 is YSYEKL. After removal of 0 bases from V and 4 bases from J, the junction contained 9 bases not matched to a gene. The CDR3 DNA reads TGCGCCAGCAGCCAAGATAAGGGTACTAGCGGGATTTACGAGCAGTACTTC. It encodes CASSQDKGTSGIYEQYF.

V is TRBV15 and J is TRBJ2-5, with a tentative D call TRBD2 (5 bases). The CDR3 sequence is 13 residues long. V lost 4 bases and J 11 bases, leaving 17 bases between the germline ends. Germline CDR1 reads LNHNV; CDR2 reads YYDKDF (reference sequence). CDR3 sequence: CATSKPAGWEQYF. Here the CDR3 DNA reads TGTGCCACCAGCAAACCGGCCGGGTGGGAGCAGTACTTC.

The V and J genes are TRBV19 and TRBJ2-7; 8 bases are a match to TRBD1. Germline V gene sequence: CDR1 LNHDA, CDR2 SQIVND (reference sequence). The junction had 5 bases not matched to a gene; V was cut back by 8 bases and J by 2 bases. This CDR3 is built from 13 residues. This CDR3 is CASSTGVTYEQYF. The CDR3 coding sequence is TGTGCCAGTTCGACAGGGGTAACCTACGAGCAGTACTTC.

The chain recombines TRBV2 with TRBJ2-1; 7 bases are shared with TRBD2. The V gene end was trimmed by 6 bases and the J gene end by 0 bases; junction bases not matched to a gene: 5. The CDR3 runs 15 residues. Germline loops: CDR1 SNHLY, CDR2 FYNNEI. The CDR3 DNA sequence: TGTGCCAGCAGGGTCGGACTAGGCTCCTACAATGAGCAGTTCTTC. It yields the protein CASRVGLGSYNEQFF.

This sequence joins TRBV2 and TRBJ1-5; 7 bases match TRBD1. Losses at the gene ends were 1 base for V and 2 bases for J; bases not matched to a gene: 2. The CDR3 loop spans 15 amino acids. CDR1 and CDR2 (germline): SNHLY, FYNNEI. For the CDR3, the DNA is TGTGCCAGCAGTGAAGACAGGGGAGGCAATCAGCCCCAGCATTTT. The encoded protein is CASSEDRGGNQPQHF.

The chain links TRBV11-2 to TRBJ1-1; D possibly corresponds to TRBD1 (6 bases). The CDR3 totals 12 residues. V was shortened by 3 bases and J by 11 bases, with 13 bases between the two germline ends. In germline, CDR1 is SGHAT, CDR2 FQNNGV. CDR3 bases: TGTGCCAGCAGCTTTGTACAGGGACGGGCTTTCTTT. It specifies CASSFVQGRAFF.